The rows below give T cell receptor beta chains drawn from one sample of a study of shared clonotypes between healthy human individuals. Profiled with immunoSEQ multiplex PCR; TCRdb holds only in-frame clones, not every one. The table has about 710,000 clones, about three quarters seen once; the top ten hold around 1.8%. Specimen: memory CD4+ T cells sorted from blood. These TCRs come from a woman under 40 in good health. CDR3s include the opening cysteine and the closing phenylalanine or tryptophan. The D gene is left open where the match is weak. Size is omitted from some rows. Given values are once, few, many or a class for expanded clones.

v_call	j_call	d_call	clone_size	cdr3_nt	cdr3_aa
TRBV19	TRBJ2-7	TRBD1	once	TGTGCCAGTAGCAAGGGGACAGCCTACGAGCAGTACTTC	CASSKGTAYEQYF
TRBV29-1	TRBJ1-4	NA	NA	TGCAGCGTTGAATTTTCGGGAGATAATGAAAAACTGTTTTTT	CSVEFSGDNEKLFF
TRBV30	TRBJ2-7	TRBD2	NA	TGTGCCTGGAGCGTAGGACTAGCGGGGTACGAGCAGTACTTC	CAWSVGLAGYEQYF
TRBV19	TRBJ2-5	NA	NA	TGTGCCAGTAGCCCTTCGGGGAGAGAGACCCAGTACTTC	CASSPSGRETQYF
TRBV4-1	TRBJ2-7	NA	NA	TGCGCCAGCTCCGGACAACCCTACGAGCAGTACTTC	CASSGQPYEQYF
TRBV6-6	TRBJ2-2	TRBD2	NA	TGTGCCAGCAGTAAAACTAGCGGGAATAACGGGGAGCTGTTTTTT	CASSKTSGNNGELFF
TRBV11-2	TRBJ1-4	NA	few	TGTGCCAGCAGCTTAGATCTATTCGGGGGCTCTAATGAAAAACTGTTTTTT	CASSLDLFGGSNEKLFF
TRBV28	TRBJ2-7	NA	NA	TGTGCCAGCAGTTTTTACGGCAGGTACTACGAGCAGTACTTC	CASSFYGRYYEQYF
TRBV11-2	TRBJ2-1	NA	NA	TGTGCCAGCAGCGATGGAGGGGCGCGGCAATGGGCTGACAATGAGCAGTTCTTC	CASSDGGARQWADNEQFF
TRBV6-5	TRBJ1-2	NA	NA	TGTGCCAGCAGTTACGGATACGGGAACTATGGCTACACCTTC	CASSYGYGNYGYTF
TRBV10-3	TRBJ1-1	NA	once	TGTGCCATCAGTGAAGGGCCAGAAGCGGGAAACACTGAAGCTTTCTTT	CAISEGPEAGNTEAFF